These T cell receptor beta chains were read from a single sample in a study of tumor T cells in aggressive B-cell lymphoma. Profiling relied on immunoSEQ multiplex PCR, and the TCRdb table lists in-frame clones only, not all of them. Of 2,600 or so clones in the sample, about four fifths were seen once. The specimen was tumor tissue. Every receptor here comes from an adult with diffuse large B cell lymphoma. Each CDR3 is given with its conserved first and last residue. A D gene is named only where the DNA matches it firmly. Clone size is given for some rows only: seen once, a few or many times, or a class if the clone is expanded.

NA	TRBV7-3	TRBJ2-1	NA	CASSSAATRVVNEQFF	TGTGCCAGCAGCTCCGCCGCGACTAGGGTGGTAAATGAGCAGTTCTTC
TRBD2	TRBV9	TRBJ2-2	NA	CASSVFGSGDTGELFF	TGTGCCAGCAGCGTATTCGGGAGCGGGGACACCGGGGAGCTGTTTTTT
TRBD1	TRBV7-9	TRBJ2-7	NA	CASSTGQGSPYEQYF	TGTGCCAGCAGCACCGGACAGGGTAGCCCCTACGAGCAGTACTTC
NA	TRBV28	TRBJ1-1	NA	CASSQGGNTEAFF	TGTGCCAGCAGCCAGGGTGGGAACACTGAAGCTTTCTTT
NA	TRBV14	TRBJ2-6	NA	CASSQEVSTGGVGANVLTF	TGTGCCAGCAGCCAAGAGGTAAGTACAGGGGGGGTTGGGGCCAACGTCCTGACTTTC
NA	TRBV5-1	TRBJ1-1	NA	CASSEASRTEAFF	TGCGCCAGCAGTGAGGCTTCGAGGACTGAAGCTTTCTTT
NA	TRBV5-1	TRBJ2-5	NA	CASSHGQTGGETQYF	TGCGCCAGCAGCCATGGACAGACAGGCGGGGAGACCCAGTACTTC
TRBD1	TRBV30	TRBJ1-4	NA	CAWNRGDEKLFF	TGTGCCTGGAACAGGGGGGATGAAAAACTGTTTTTT
NA	TRBV30	TRBJ2-6	NA	CAWKGGSGANVLTF	TGTGCCTGGAAAGGGGGCTCTGGGGCCAACGTCCTGACTTTC
TRBD2	TRBV9	TRBJ2-1	NA	CASSDGASGRRSEQFF	TGTGCCAGCAGTGATGGGGCTAGCGGGCGACGCAGTGAGCAGTTCTTC
NA	TRBV7-9	TRBJ1-3	NA	CASSPLSSGNTIYF	TGTGCCAGCAGCCCGCTCAGCTCTGGAAACACCATATATTTT
NA	TRBV28	TRBJ2-1	few	CASSNSVGSSYNEQFF	TGTGCCAGCAGTAACTCAGTTGGGAGCTCCTACAATGAGCAGTTCTTC
NA	TRBV5-4	TRBJ2-3	NA	CASSPVGTDTQYF	TGTGCCAGCAGCCCGGTGGGCACAGATACGCAGTATTTT
NA	TRBV7-2	TRBJ2-1	few	CASTLISGSSEQFF	TGTGCCAGCACCCTGATCAGCGGGTCCAGTGAGCAGTTCTTC
TRBD2	TRBV5-1	TRBJ2-1	NA	CASSPPREGLFNNEQFF	TGCGCCAGCAGCCCGCCACGGGAGGGCCTTTTCAACAATGAGCAGTTCTTC
TRBD2	TRBV15	TRBJ2-4	NA	CATSRDSSGRGGTKNIQYF	TGTGCCACCAGCAGAGATTCAAGCGGGAGGGGCGGAACCAAAAACATTCAGTACTTC
TRBD1	TRBV28	TRBJ2-3	NA	CASSRTGGSTDTQYF	TGTGCCAGCAGTAGGACAGGGGGTAGCACAGATACGCAGTATTTT
NA	TRBV7-8	TRBJ1-2	NA	CASSLDQYGYTF	TGTGCCAGCAGCTTAGATCAGTATGGCTACACCTTC
TRBD2	TRBV10-3	TRBJ2-1	NA	CAISESWLAGINNEQFF	TGTGCCATCAGTGAGTCGTGGCTAGCGGGAATAAACAATGAGCAGTTCTTC
TRBD2	TRBV5-4	TRBJ2-3	NA	CASSDPLAALEKGAQYF	TGTGCCAGCAGCGATCCGCTAGCGGCCCTAGAGAAAGGGGCGCAGTATTTT
TRBD1	TRBV27	TRBJ1-1	NA	CASSTRQGYVVEAFF	TGTGCCAGCAGTACTCGACAGGGATACGTAGTTGAAGCTTTCTTT
NA	TRBV6-1	TRBJ2-7	NA	CASSVQGLWDEQYF	TGTGCCAGCAGTGTACAGGGTTTATGGGACGAGCAGTACTTC
NA	TRBV6-5	TRBJ2-1	NA	CASSYSSSENEQFF	TGTGCCAGCAGTTACTCGAGCAGCGAGAATGAGCAGTTCTTC
TRBD1	TRBV19	TRBJ2-1	NA	CASMDRGNEQFF	TGTGCCAGTATGGACAGGGGCAATGAGCAGTTCTTC
TRBD1	TRBV28	TRBJ2-3	NA	CASSSPGGATDTQYF	TGTGCCAGCAGTTCCCCAGGGGGCGCAACAGATACGCAGTATTTT
TRBD1	TRBV28	TRBJ2-7	NA	CASSPGTGGSEQYF	TGTGCCAGCTCACCAGGGACAGGGGGCAGCGAGCAGTACTTC
NA	TRBV11-3	TRBJ2-2	NA	CASTSGAGELFF	TGTGCCAGCACGTCGGGAGCCGGGGAGCTGTTTTTT
NA	TRBV27	TRBJ2-7	NA	CASSPRYPTFQYF	TGTGCCAGCAGTCCCCGGTACCCTACGTTTCAGTACTTC
NA	TRBV7-2	TRBJ2-7	NA	CASSARGYEQYF	TGTGCCAGCAGCGCCCGGGGCTACGAGCAGTACTTC
TRBD2	TRBV7-2	TRBJ2-7	NA	CASSAGSGPTYEQYF	TGTGCCAGCAGCGCGGGTAGCGGGCCGACCTACGAGCAGTACTTC
NA	TRBV5-6	TRBJ1-2	few	CASSLGRWVGLGVDYGYTF	TGTGCCAGCAGCTTGGGTCGATGGGTCGGCCTAGGGGTGGACTATGGCTACACCTTC
NA	TRBV20-1	TRBJ1-2	NA	CSAGGGYGYTF	TGCAGTGCTGGTGGAGGCTATGGCTACACCTTC
TRBD2	TRBV7-9	TRBJ2-2	NA	CASSFHSSGWNTGELFF	TGTGCCAGCAGCTTCCATTCTAGCGGGTGGAACACCGGGGAGCTGTTTTTT
NA	TRBV4-3	TRBJ2-5	once	CASSQERQLQETQYF	TGCGCCAGCAGCCAAGAGCGTCAACTACAAGAGACCCAGTACTTC
NA	TRBV5-1	TRBJ2-7	NA	CASSLSLYEQYF	TGCGCCAGCAGCTTAAGCCTCTACGAGCAGTACTTC
TRBD1	TRBV4-1	TRBJ1-4	NA	CASSQEDRVRSNEKLFF	TGCGCCAGCAGCCAAGAGGACAGGGTTAGGTCTAATGAAAAACTGTTTTTT
NA	TRBV15	TRBJ1-1	NA	CATSRQLNTEAFF	TGTGCCACCAGCCGACAGCTGAACACTGAAGCTTTCTTT
TRBD1	TRBV29-1	TRBJ1-1	NA	CSVTGAGDVTSTEAFF	TGCAGCGTCACAGGGGCAGGGGATGTAACGAGCACTGAAGCTTTCTTT
NA	TRBV6-5	TRBJ2-7	few	CASSAGLRGEQYF	TGTGCCAGCAGTGCGGGCCTTCGGGGCGAGCAGTACTTC
TRBD1	TRBV9	TRBJ1-1	NA	CASSAKDRALTEAFF	TGTGCCAGCAGCGCTAAGGACAGGGCCTTAACTGAAGCTTTCTTT
TRBD1	TRBV6-5	TRBJ1-5	NA	CASSLTGLNQPQHF	TGTGCCAGCAGTCTGACAGGGCTCAATCAGCCCCAGCATTTT
TRBD1	TRBV7-9	TRBJ1-4	few	CASSLEGTGGEKLFF	TGTGCCAGCAGCTTAGAGGGGACAGGGGGTGAAAAACTGTTTTTT
TRBD2	TRBV28	TRBJ2-3	once	CASSLPSGSSDTQYF	TGTGCCAGCAGTTTACCTAGCGGGAGTTCGGATACGCAGTATTTT